One sample yielded the 21 T cell receptor beta chains listed below, sequenced in a study of blood T cells in healthy people across ages. The second PCR ran roughly 6 to 12 cycles with a sample-barcoded 5' primer and J-beta primers. In TCRdb, the 5' RACE reads were re-called with MiXCR into one record per CDR3 protein. The table has more than 650,000 distinct CDR3 sequences, approximately 22% seen once. Specimen: blood. The receptors here all came from a man in his sixties or seventies in good health.

The CDR3 loop is CASSRTGGGGYTF. The CDR3 nucleotides read TGTGCCAGCTCCCGGACAGGGGGCGGTGGCTACACCTTC. This rearrangement joins TRBV6-5 to TRBJ1-2, with 11 positions matching TRBD1. From germline, CDR1 is MNHEY and CDR2 SVGAGI. The CDR3 is 13 residues long. V gave up 8 bases and J gave up 7 bases; unmatched junction bases: 6.

The chain links TRBV6-1 to TRBJ2-1; 10 positions agree with TRBD2. Germline-derived CDR1 and CDR2 are MNHNS and SASEGT. This CDR3 comprises 19 residues. V was clipped by 6 bases and J by 4 bases; unmatched bases: 18. The CDR3 sequence is CASRHPGLAPQEGYNEQFF. The DNA for the CDR3 is TGTGCCAGCAGACACCCGGGACTAGCGCCCCAGGAGGGTTACAATGAGCAGTTCTTC.

This sequence joins TRBV12-3 or TRBV12-4 and TRBJ2-6; possibly TRBD1 or TRBD2 for D (6 bases each). V dropped 4 bases and J dropped 2 bases, with 15 bases sitting between them. The CDR3 is 17 residues long. The CDR3 loop is CASSYGQGRTGANVLTF. The CDR3 DNA reads TGTGCCAGCAGTTATGGGCAGGGGAGGACTGGGGCCAACGTCCTGACTTTC.

The chain has TRBV12-3 or TRBV12-4 and TRBJ2-1, with a weak D call TRBD2 (5 bases). The CDR3 extends over 12 amino acids. V lost 7 bases to trimming and J lost 3 bases, with 7 bases between them. CDR3 in amino acids: CASTSGYNEQFF. The CDR3 nucleotides read TGTGCCAGCACCAGCGGCTACAATGAGCAGTTCTTC.

There are a few counts of this clonotype. The rearrangement uses TRBV10-3 and TRBJ2-3; the D gene could be TRBD1 or TRBD2 (5 bases each). The CDR3 consists of 14 residues. V was shortened by 4 bases and J by 1 base, with 9 bases between the two germline ends. Germline loops: CDR1 ENHRY, CDR2 SYGVKD. CDR3 in DNA: TGTGCCATCAGTGGGGGACCAGGCACAGATACGCAGTATTTT. Amino acids: CAISGGPGTDTQYF.

The chain employs TRBV3-1 and TRBJ1-1, with 9 positions matching TRBD1. J was trimmed by 3 bases and V by 8 bases; bases with no gene match: 4. Germline V gives CDR1 LGHDT, CDR2 YNNKEL (reference sequence). The length of the CDR3 is 13 residues. DNA of the CDR3: TGTGCCAGCCGGACAGGGGATCACACTGAAGCTTTCTTT. Translating it yields CASRTGDHTEAFF.

There are many counts of this clonotype. Sequence at one end of the junction differs from germline and may be a read error. As DNA, the CDR3 is TGCGCCAGCAGTGTCGGGGGGTATGGCTACACCTTC. Its protein product is CASSVGGYGYTF. This chain connects TRBV7-9 to TRBJ1-2; tentatively, D is TRBD1 (5 bases). Germline V lookup: CDR1 SEHNR, CDR2 FQNEAQ (reference sequence). The CDR3 has 12 residues.

This chain joins TRBV13 and TRBJ2-3; possible D gene TRBD1, 6 bases. CDR1 is PRHDT, CDR2 FYEKMQ, per germline (reference sequence). The germline V and J ends were trimmed by 3 bases and 3 bases, with 13 bases remaining between them. There are 15 residues in the CDR3. The CDR3 DNA reads TGTGCCAGCAGCTTCAACAGGGCAAGAACAGATACGCAGTATTTT. This translates into CASSFNRARTDTQYF.

The V and J genes are TRBV7-9 and TRBJ2-5; D is unclear. V was trimmed by 3 bases and J by 4 bases, leaving 6 bases between them. The CDR3 is 12 amino acids. The germline V gene has CDR1 SEHNR and CDR2 FQNEAQ (reference sequence). This CDR3 is CASSFSRETQYF. The CDR3 DNA reads TGTGCCAGCAGCTTTTCGCGAGAGACCCAGTACTTC. Full variable domain (outside the CDR3, taken from reference TRBV7-9 and TRBJ2-5): DTGVSQNPRHKITKRGQNVTFRCDPISEHNRLYWYRQTLGQGPEFLTYFQNEAQLEKSRLLSDRFSAERPKGSFSTLEIQRTEQGDSAMYLCASSFSRETQYFGPGTRLLVL.

In its sample, this clonotype was seen many times. This rearrangement joins TRBV5-1 to TRBJ2-1; no clear D. The CDR3 is 14 amino acids. The V end lost 2 bases, the J end lost 5 bases, and 11 bases lay between the germline ends. Looked up from germline, CDR1 is SGHRS and CDR2 is YFSETQ. CDR3 sequence (DNA): TGCGCCAGCAGCTTTTTGAGAGCAGACAATGAGCAGTTCTTC. It specifies CASSFLRADNEQFF.

This clonotype was seen just once. V gene TRBV11-2 combines with J gene TRBJ2-3; TRBD2 agrees at 11 bases. Germline V lookup: CDR1 SGHAT, CDR2 FQNNGV. This CDR3 has 19 residues. V lost 5 bases and J lost 0; bases outside the gene matches: 13. Here the CDR3 reads CASSPLIGTSGGSTDTQYF. CDR3 nucleotides: TGTGCCAGCAGCCCACTCATTGGGACTAGCGGAGGAAGCACAGATACGCAGTATTTT. Filled out from reference TRBV11-2 and TRBJ2-3, the complete variable domain reads EAGVAQSPRYKIIEKRQSVAFWCNPISGHATLYWYQQILGQGPKLLIQFQNNGVVDDSQLPKDRFSAERLKGVDSTLKIQPAKLEDSAVYLCASSPLIGTSGGSTDTQYFGPGTRLTVL.

J is TRBJ2-7 and V is TRBV6-5, with D possibly TRBD1 on 5 matching bases. CDR1 is MNHEY and CDR2 is SVGAGI in the germline V gene. The CDR3 is made up of 13 amino acids. Trimming cost V 3 bases and J 9 bases, with 15 bases left between them. The CDR3: CASSYGAPYRQYV. The CDR3 nucleotides read TGTGCCAGCAGTTATGGGGCTCCTTACAGGCAGTACGTC.

This clonotype appeared a few times. The J gene is TRBJ2-2, the V gene TRBV5-1; 7 bases match TRBD2. CDR3 length equals 12 residues. The V segment lost 2 bases and the J segment 11 bases; nucleotides outside the gene matches: 3. Germline V gene lookup returns CDR1 SGHRS and CDR2 YFSETQ. The CDR3 sequence: CASSFGGIELFF. The DNA for the CDR3 is TGCGCCAGCAGCTTCGGGGGGATAGAGCTGTTTTTT.

CDR3 DNA: TGTGCCAGCAGTATCGGGAACAACATTCAGTACTTC. Protein sequence: CASSIGNNIQYF. The V call is TRBV6-2 or TRBV6-3, the J call TRBJ2-4, with D perhaps matching TRBD2 (5 bases). This CDR3 spans 12 amino acids. V lost 5 bases and J 7 bases, leaving 9 bases between the germline ends. CDR1 is MNHEY and CDR2 is SVGEGT in the germline V gene.

The CDR3, as DNA: TGCAGTGCTAGAGTCCCGGACCGTAACACTGAAGCTTTCTTT. This codes for CSARVPDRNTEAFF. This chain joins TRBV20-1 and TRBJ1-1; D not certain. The length of the CDR3 is 14 residues. CDR1 is DFQATT and CDR2 is SNEGSKA in the germline V gene (reference sequence). The V gene lost 1 base and the J gene lost 2 bases, with 11 bases spanning the gap.

This clonotype was picked up many times. The chain carries TRBV5-6 and TRBJ2-4; TRBD2 is a possible D gene (6 bases). Trimming removed 3 bases from V and 6 bases from J, with 16 bases in between. This CDR3 has 15 amino acids. Germline values: CDR1 SGHDT, CDR2 YYEEEE. DNA for the CDR3: TGTGCCAGCAGCTACCTCGGAGGGGAGCTAAACATTCAGTACTTC. Translation: CASSYLGGELNIQYF.

This clonotype has more than one count but fewer than ten. The V call is TRBV20-1, the J call TRBJ2-1; tentative D call: TRBD2 (5 bases). V was trimmed by 3 bases and J by 2 bases, leaving 14 bases between them. There are 15 residues in the CDR3. Looked up from germline, CDR1 is DFQATT and CDR2 is SNEGSKA (reference sequence). CDR3 bases: TGCAGTGCTAGGGTACGGGGTTCTGCCTACAATGAGCAGTTCTTC. This gives the protein CSARVRGSAYNEQFF.

This chain connects TRBV7-2 to TRBJ2-5; 9 bases map to TRBD2. TRBJ2-1 explains the end of the DNA better; the J call may be wrong. Per germline, CDR1 SGHTA and CDR2 FQGNSA. The CDR3 runs to 12 residues. This chain's CDR3 is CASSLSGRLQFF. In DNA, the CDR3 is TGTGCCAGCAGCTTGAGCGGGAGGCTGCAGTTCTTC.

The V gene is TRBV12-5, the J gene TRBJ1-1; a possible D gene is TRBD1 (5 bases). Germline loops: CDR1 LGHNT, CDR2 FRNRAP. The CDR3 spans 15 residues. With 1 base removed from V and 2 bases from J, the gap between germline ends came to 11 bases. The CDR3 is CASGLGGERNTEAFF. The CDR3 DNA sequence: TGTGCTAGTGGTTTGGGAGGGGAAAGAAACACTGAAGCTTTCTTT.

This clonotype showed up many times. V is TRBV7-9 and J is TRBJ1-2; 7 bases fit TRBD1. Germline V gene lookup returns CDR1 SEHNR and CDR2 FQNEAQ (reference sequence). J lost 1 base, V lost 2 bases, and 10 bases had no gene match. This CDR3 is 17 amino acids long. The CDR3 region is CASSLLKTGPLNYGYTF. The CDR3 DNA is TGTGCCAGCAGCTTACTCAAGACAGGGCCCCTTAACTATGGCTACACCTTC.

This clonotype has just a few counts. For the CDR3, the DNA is TGTGCCTCCGGGGCTAGCGGGTACGAGCAGTACTTC. Translated: CASGASGYEQYF. The J gene is TRBJ2-7, the V gene TRBV6-5; 8 nucleotides line up with TRBD2. Germline V gene sequence: CDR1 MNHEY, CDR2 SVGAGI. The CDR3 extends over 12 amino acids. The V and J ends lost 11 bases and 4 bases, in that order; junction bases with no gene match: 7.